The clone carrying this T cell receptor beta chain came up a few times. Its antigen is not identified. This specimen comes from a study of CD8 T cells in ankylosing spondylitis. Study conclusions and caveats: Ankylosing spondylitis blood appeared to be characterized by a TCR beta motif of eight highly homologous variants. Relatively rare in peripheral blood, disease-linked clones were also CD8+.

Construction of TCR beta libraries was performed using quantitative 5'-RACE with molecular barcodes. MiXCR was run by TCRdb on the 5' RACE reads, yielding one entry per CDR3 protein. The table shows around 490,000 distinct CDR3 sequences, with over 4% occurring only once. In germline, CDR1 is DFQATT, CDR2 SNEGSKA (reference sequence). CDR3 length equals 14 residues. J gave up 9 bases and V 1 base, and 9 bases lay outside the gene matches. This clonotype was obtained from a male donor with ankylosing spondylitis. This chain joins TRBV20-1 and TRBJ1-5, with 7 bases identical to TRBD1. The sequenced sample consisted of blood, either unsorted or a sorted T cell fraction (not recorded which). The CDR3 DNA reads as TGCAGTGCTAGAGCACAGGGGCGGTTGGGGCCCCAGCATTTT. It codes for CSARAQGRLGPQHF.